One and the same sample provided the 11 T cell receptor beta chains below, sequenced in a study of regulatory T cells in long-lasting Graves disease. To make TCR beta libraries, researchers used iRepertoire HTBI primers and Arm-PCR of CDR3 regions. Each CDR3 protein is one row after TCRdb ran MiXCR on the multiplex PCR reads. Among some 470,000 distinct CDR3 sequences listed, about a fifth were seen once. Noted time point: persistent/refractory GD, antithyroid drugs over 5 years with positive TRAb. Extracted PBMC RNA gave rise to the TCR library. Sequencing used peripheral blood mononuclear cells (PBMCs), obtained when the disease was refractory, from a patient treated with antithyroid drugs. The receptors were gathered from a female donor with Graves disease.

This clonotype was observed a few times. This sequence joins TRBV7-8 and TRBJ1-5, with D unresolved. This CDR3 has 14 residues. Between the trimmed V and J ends, which lost 2 bases and 5 bases, there was a span of 10 bases. The germline CDR1 and CDR2 sequences are SGHVS and FQNEAQ. CDR3 nucleotides: TGTGCCAGCAGCTTATTTTTCTTGGATCAGCCCCAGCATTTT. Amino acids: CASSLFFLDQPQHF. Full variable domain (outside the CDR3, taken from reference TRBV7-8 and TRBJ1-5): GAGVSQSPRYKVAKRGQDVALRCDPISGHVSLFWYQQALGQGPEFLTYFQNEAQLDKSGLPSDRFFAERPEGSVSTLKIQRTQQEDSAVYLCASSLFFLDQPQHFGDGTRLSIL.

This clonotype was counted between two and nine times. V usage is TRBV20-1 and J usage is TRBJ1-1; D call uncertain. Between the trimmed V and J ends, which lost 0 bases and 3 bases, there was a span of 14 bases. Germline V gene lookup returns CDR1 DFQATT and CDR2 SNEGSKA (reference sequence). This CDR3 has 15 amino acids. The CDR3 sequence is CSARDSREWYTEAFF. In DNA form, the CDR3 reads TGCAGTGCTAGAGATTCGCGAGAGTGGTACACTGAAGCTTTCTTT.

This clonotype was counted between two and nine times. This chain links TRBV19 with TRBJ2-5; no firm D call. Germline V gene data show CDR1 as LNHDA and CDR2 as SQIVND (reference sequence). Trimming pared 4 bases from V and 1 base from J, leaving 10 bases between. The CDR3 has 14 residues. Here the CDR3 reads CASSTHSFQETQYF. CDR3 coding DNA: TGTGCCAGTAGTACCCACAGCTTCCAAGAGACCCAGTACTTC.

At least ten counts were recorded for this clonotype. The rearrangement links TRBV2 to TRBJ1-4, with 9 nucleotides matching TRBD1. V lost 4 bases and J lost 8; bases outside the gene matches: 2. Germline V gene sequence: CDR1 SNHLY, CDR2 FYNNEI. This CDR3 has 13 amino acids. CDR3 sequence reads: CASSGTGDEKLFF. In DNA, the CDR3 is TGTGCCAGCAGTGGGACAGGGGACGAAAAACTGTTTTTT.

This clonotype was detected ten times or more. The J gene is TRBJ1-5, the V gene TRBV2, with D tentatively TRBD1 (5 bases). With 4 bases removed from V and 7 bases from J, the gap between germline ends came to 11 bases. The CDR3 length is 13 residues. Germline V gives CDR1 SNHLY, CDR2 FYNNEI. The DNA of the CDR3 is TGTGCCAGCAGTGCAGGGTTGGGGCAGCCCCAGCATTTT. It encodes CASSAGLGQPQHF.

This chain connects TRBV11-3 to TRBJ2-1; D not resolved. The V end lost 5 bases, the J end lost 0 bases, and 8 bases lay between the germline ends. The germline V gene encodes CDR1 SGHNT and CDR2 YENEEA. The CDR3 runs 14 residues. CDR3 region: CASSPFLSYNEQFF. DNA of the CDR3: TGTGCCAGCAGCCCATTCCTCTCCTACAATGAGCAGTTCTTC.

The V call is TRBV9, the J call TRBJ2-7, with no clear D. Germline V CDR1 and CDR2: SGDLS, YYNGEE. V lost 3 bases, J lost 1 base, and 8 bases lay in between. The CDR3 runs to 13 residues. The CDR3 coding sequence is TGTGCCAGCAGCGACGGTTATTCCTACGAGCAGTACTTC. Protein: CASSDGYSYEQYF.

There are many counts of this clonotype. The V gene is TRBV29-1, the J gene TRBJ1-1, with D uncertain. V lost 5 bases, J lost 1 base, and 17 bases lay in between. The CDR3 covers 15 residues. CDR1 is SQVTM, CDR2 ANQGSEA, per germline. CDR3 DNA: TGCAGCGTTTCTCCTCCGGCCATGGAGAACACTGAAGCTTTCTTT. This codes for CSVSPPAMENTEAFF.

The gene calls are TRBV5-1 and TRBJ1-1; no clear D. This CDR3 is built from 13 residues. With 1 base removed from V and 12 bases from J, the gap between germline ends came to 16 bases. Germline V gives CDR1 SGHRS, CDR2 YFSETQ. CDR3 nucleotides: TGCGCCAGCAGCTTGTCTGGGGAAATGCGAACTTTCTTT. This gives the protein CASSLSGEMRTFF.

This clonotype was picked up a small number of times. This chain connects TRBV6-1 to TRBJ2-5, with TRBD2 identical over 9 bases. This CDR3 contains 19 residues. J lost 0 bases, V lost 0 bases, and 11 bases had no gene match. Germline CDR1 reads MNHNS; CDR2 reads SASEGT. This chain's CDR3 is CASSEASRSGRPYQETQYF. The DNA of the CDR3 is TGTGCCAGCAGTGAAGCGTCTAGAAGCGGGAGGCCCTACCAAGAGACCCAGTACTTC.

The J gene is TRBJ2-1, the V gene TRBV10-3; unclear D gene. This CDR3 is 13 amino acids long. Trimming shortened V by 2 bases and J by 8 bases, and 10 bases separated the two germline ends. Looked up from germline, CDR1 is ENHRY and CDR2 is SYGVKD. CDR3 amino acids: CAISEGRGDEQFF. For the CDR3, the DNA is TGTGCCATCAGTGAGGGACGTGGGGATGAGCAGTTCTTC.